This T cell receptor (beta chain) originates from a study of control samples from healthy donors and cancer patients. TCRdb's copy holds only in-frame clones and misses some; the assay was immunoSEQ multiplex PCR. The table records about 100,000 clones, around 88% of them present only once. Germline CDR1 and CDR2: SNHLY and FYNNEI. The V end lost 6 bases, the J end lost 5 bases, and 14 bases lay between the germline ends. CDR3 length: 14 amino acids. This clone was detected only once. V is TRBV2 and J is TRBJ1-5; D is ambiguous. The sequenced sample consisted of blood. This TCR was sampled from a man younger than 45 in good health. The CDR3 reads CASSGRSDYQPQHF. CDR3 sequence (DNA): TGTGCCAGCAGCGGAAGGTCGGATTATCAGCCCCAGCATTTT.